The present TCR beta chain was sequenced within a study of CD8 T cells in Susac syndrome. Across the whole study: Each patient with Susac syndrome, at the time of blood draw, was therapy-naive, on corticosteroids, or on intravenous immunoglobulin alone. Study-level points and caveats: The study's TCR sequencing and HLA analysis covered a relatively small number of individuals, and the study acknowledged this. Clonal expansion involving Susac CD8+ cells peaked in TEMRA cells and active patients.

Random hexamers were used to reverse transcribe the RNA input (about 0.5 to 1 ug). TCRdb reprocessed the immunoSEQ multiplex PCR reads with MiXCR, giving one entry per CDR3 protein. The sample has some 130,000 distinct CDR3 sequences, 85% to 95% seen once. About this clonotype: Its matching antigen is unknown.

Both CD4+ and CD8+ T cells were negatively isolated, and TEMRA cells underwent FACS enrichment. V lost 6 bases, J lost 1 base, and 3 bases lay in between. This CDR3 region has 10 residues. The V gene's germline CDR1 is SQVTM and CDR2 ANQGSEA. V usage is TRBV29-1 and J usage is TRBJ1-1, with no clear D. The sequence came from a human donor with Susac syndrome. The specimen was CD8+ T cells from PBMCs. The CDR3, as DNA: TGCAGCGTGGGGAACACTGAAGCTTTCTTT. It translates to CSVGNTEAFF. Filled out from reference TRBV29-1 and TRBJ1-1, the complete variable domain reads SAVISQKPSRDICQRGTSLTIQCQVDSQVTMMFWYRQQPGQSLTLIATANQGSEATYESGFVIDKFPISRPNLTFSTLTVSNMSPEDSSIYLCSVGNTEAFFGQGTRLTVV.